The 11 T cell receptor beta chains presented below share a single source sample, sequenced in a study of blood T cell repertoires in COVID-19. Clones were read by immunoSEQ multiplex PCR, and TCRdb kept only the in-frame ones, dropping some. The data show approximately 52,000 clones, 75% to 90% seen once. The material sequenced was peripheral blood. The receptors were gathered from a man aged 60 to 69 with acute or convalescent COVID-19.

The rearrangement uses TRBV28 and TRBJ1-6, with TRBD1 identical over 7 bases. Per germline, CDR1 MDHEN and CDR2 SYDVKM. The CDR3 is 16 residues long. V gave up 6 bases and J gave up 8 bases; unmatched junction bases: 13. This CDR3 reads CASSSALTGPYSPLHF. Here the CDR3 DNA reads TGTGCCAGCAGCTCCGCTCTGACAGGGCCCTATTCACCCCTCCACTTT. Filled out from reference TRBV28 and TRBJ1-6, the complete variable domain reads DVKVTQSSRYLVKRTGEKVFLECVQDMDHENMFWYRQDPGLGLRLIYFSYDVKMKEKGDIPEGYSVSREKKERFSLILESASTNQTSMYLCASSSALTGPYSPLHFGNGTRLTVT.

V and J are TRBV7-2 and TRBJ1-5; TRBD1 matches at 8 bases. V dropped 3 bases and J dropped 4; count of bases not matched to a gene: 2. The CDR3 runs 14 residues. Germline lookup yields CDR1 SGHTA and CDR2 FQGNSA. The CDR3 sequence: CASSFGTGNQPQHF. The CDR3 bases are TGTGCCAGCAGCTTCGGGACAGGAAATCAGCCCCAGCATTTT.

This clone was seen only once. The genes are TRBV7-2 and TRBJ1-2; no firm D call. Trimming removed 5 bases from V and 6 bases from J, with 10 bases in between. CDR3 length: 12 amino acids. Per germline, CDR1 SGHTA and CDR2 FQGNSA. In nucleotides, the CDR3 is TGTGCCAGCAGCCCGCTTCGGGATGGCTACACCTTC. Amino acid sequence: CASSPLRDGYTF.

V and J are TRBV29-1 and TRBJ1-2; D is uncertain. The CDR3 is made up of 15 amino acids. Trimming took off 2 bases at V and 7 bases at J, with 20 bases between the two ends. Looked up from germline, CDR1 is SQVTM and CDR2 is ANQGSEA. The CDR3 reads CSVEPGGRGLSGYTF. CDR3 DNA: TGCAGCGTTGAACCAGGCGGTCGAGGGTTGAGTGGCTACACCTTC.

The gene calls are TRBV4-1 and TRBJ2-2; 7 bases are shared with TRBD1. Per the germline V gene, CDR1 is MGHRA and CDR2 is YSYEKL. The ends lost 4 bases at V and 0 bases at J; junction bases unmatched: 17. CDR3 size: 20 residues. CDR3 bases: TGCGCCAGCAGCCCCTTGGTTAGCCGGGTAGGACAGGCGAACACCGGGGAGCTGTTTTTT. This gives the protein CASSPLVSRVGQANTGELFF.

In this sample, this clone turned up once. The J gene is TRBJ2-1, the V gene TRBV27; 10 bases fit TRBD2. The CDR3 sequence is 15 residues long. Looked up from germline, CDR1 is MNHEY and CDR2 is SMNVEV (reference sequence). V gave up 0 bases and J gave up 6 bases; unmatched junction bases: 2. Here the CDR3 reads CASSLSASGSNEQFF. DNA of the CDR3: TGTGCCAGCAGTTTATCGGCTAGCGGGAGCAATGAGCAGTTCTTC.

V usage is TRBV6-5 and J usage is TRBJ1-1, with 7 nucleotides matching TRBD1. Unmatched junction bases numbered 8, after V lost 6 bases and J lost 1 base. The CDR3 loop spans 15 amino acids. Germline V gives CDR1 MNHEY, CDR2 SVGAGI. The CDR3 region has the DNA TGTGCCAGCAGGGAGATACAGGGGTGGAACACTGAAGCTTTCTTT. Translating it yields CASREIQGWNTEAFF.

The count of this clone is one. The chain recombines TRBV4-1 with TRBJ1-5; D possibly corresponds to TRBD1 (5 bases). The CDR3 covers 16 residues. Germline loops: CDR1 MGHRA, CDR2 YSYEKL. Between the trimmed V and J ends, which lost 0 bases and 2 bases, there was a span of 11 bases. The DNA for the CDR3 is TGCGCCAGCAGCCAAGATCTCGCGGGGGGCAATCAGCCCCAGCATTTT. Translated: CASSQDLAGGNQPQHF.

Written as DNA, the CDR3 is TGTGCCAGTAGTGTTTCGTCGGGACAGGGGTATTCACCCCTCCACTTT. Residues: CASSVSSGQGYSPLHF. The V gene is TRBV19, the J gene TRBJ1-6; 10 nucleotides line up with TRBD1. Germline V gene lookup returns CDR1 LNHDA and CDR2 SQIVND (reference sequence). Trimming cost V 5 bases and J 8 bases; bases outside gene matches: 9. CDR3 length: 16 residues.

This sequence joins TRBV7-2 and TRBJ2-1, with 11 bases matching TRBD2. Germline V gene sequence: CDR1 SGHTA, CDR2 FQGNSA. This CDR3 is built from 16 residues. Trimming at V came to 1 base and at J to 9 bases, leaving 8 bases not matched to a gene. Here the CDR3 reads CASSLVSGGGLGEQFF. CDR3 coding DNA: TGTGCCAGCAGCTTAGTTAGCGGGGGGGGACTGGGTGAGCAGTTCTTC.

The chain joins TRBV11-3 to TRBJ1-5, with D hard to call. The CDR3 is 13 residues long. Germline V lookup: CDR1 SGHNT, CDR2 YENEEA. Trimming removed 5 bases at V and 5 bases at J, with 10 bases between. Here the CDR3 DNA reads TGTGCCAGCAGCCACGGGCGGGATCAGCCCCAGCATTTT. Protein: CASSHGRDQPQHF.